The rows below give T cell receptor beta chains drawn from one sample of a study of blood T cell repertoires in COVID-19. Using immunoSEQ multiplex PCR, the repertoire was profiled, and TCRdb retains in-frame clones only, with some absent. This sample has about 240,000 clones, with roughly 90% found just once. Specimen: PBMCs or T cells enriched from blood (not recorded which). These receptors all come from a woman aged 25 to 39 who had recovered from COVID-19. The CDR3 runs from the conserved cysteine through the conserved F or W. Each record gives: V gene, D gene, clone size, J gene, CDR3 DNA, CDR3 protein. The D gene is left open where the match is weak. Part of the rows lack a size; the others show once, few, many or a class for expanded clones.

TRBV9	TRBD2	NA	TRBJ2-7	TGTGCCAGCAGCGTTAGCGGGTATAGTAGAGGGGAGCAGTACTTC	CASSVSGYSRGEQYF
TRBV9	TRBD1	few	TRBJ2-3	TGTGCCAGCAGCGTCACAGGGGTGGCAGATACGCAGTATTTT	CASSVTGVADTQYF
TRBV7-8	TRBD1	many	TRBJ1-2	TGTGCCAGCAGCCCCGGGACAGGGAATAGAGGCTACACCTTC	CASSPGTGNRGYTF
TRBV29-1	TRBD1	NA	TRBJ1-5	TGCAGCGTTGTTATGGGGACAGACGGCAATCAGCCCCAGCATTTT	CSVVMGTDGNQPQHF
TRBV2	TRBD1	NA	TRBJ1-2	TGTGCCAGCAGTGGGCGGGACAGGGGGATCTATGGCTACACCTTC	CASSGRDRGIYGYTF
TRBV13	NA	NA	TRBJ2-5	TGTGCCAGCAGCCGCCCGACAGAGCAAGAGACCCAGTACTTC	CASSRPTEQETQYF
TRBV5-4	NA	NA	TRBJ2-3	TGTGCCAGCAGCCCATCAGGCGGACTCCCCCTTTCGGGTACGCAGTATTTT	CASSPSGGLPLSGTQYF
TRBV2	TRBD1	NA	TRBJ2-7	TGTGCCAGCAGACCTAGACCCGCCGGGACAGGGACTTTCCAGTTCCCCTACGAGCAGTACTTC	CASRPRPAGTGTFQFPYEQYF
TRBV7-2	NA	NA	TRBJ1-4	TGTGCCAGCAGCTTATTAAGCGGACAGTATAATGAAAAACTGTTTTTT	CASSLLSGQYNEKLFF
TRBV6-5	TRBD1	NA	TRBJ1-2	TGTGCCAGCAGAAGGCCTGGGACAGCATATGGCTACACCTTC	CASRRPGTAYGYTF
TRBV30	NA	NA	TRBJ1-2	TGTGCCTGGAGTGTAGGGGGGGATGGTGGCTACACCTTC	CAWSVGGDGGYTF
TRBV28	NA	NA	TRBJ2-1	TGTGCCAGCAGTTTCTTTGGGGCGTCCTACAATGAGCAGTTCTTC	CASSFFGASYNEQFF
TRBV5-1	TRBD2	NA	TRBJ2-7	TGCGCCAGCAGCTTCGGGTCGGCCGGACTAGCGGGAGGTCTCTCCTACGAGCAGTACTTC	CASSFGSAGLAGGLSYEQYF
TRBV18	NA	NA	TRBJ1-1	TGTGCCAGCTCACCACGCGAGGGCTCTGAAGCTTTCTTT	CASSPREGSEAFF
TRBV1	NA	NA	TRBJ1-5	TGCACCAGCAGCGAAAGAGTACTGGACAGGGGTCTTAGCAATCAGCCCCAGCATTTT	CTSSERVLDRGLSNQPQHF
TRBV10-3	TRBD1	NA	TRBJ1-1	TGTGCCATCAGTTCCCAGGGGGACACTGAAGCTTTCTTT	CAISSQGDTEAFF
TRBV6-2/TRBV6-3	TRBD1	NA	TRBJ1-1	TGTGCCAGCAGCTCTGACAGGGAAGTCCCTGAAGCTTTCTTT	CASSSDREVPEAFF
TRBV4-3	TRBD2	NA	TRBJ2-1	TGCGCCAGCAGCCAAGAAGGTGAGCGGGGTTTCTACAATGAGCAGTTCTTC	CASSQEGERGFYNEQFF
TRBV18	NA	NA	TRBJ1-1	TGTGCCAGCTCACCAATATTAGGCGGTGAAGCTTTCTTT	CASSPILGGEAFF
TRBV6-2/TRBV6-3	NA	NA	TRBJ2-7	TGTGCCAGCAGCTGGGGCCGGATCTCCTACGAGCAGTACTTC	CASSWGRISYEQYF
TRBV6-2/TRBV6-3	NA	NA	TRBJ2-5	TGTGCCAGCAGTTATTCGGGAGAGACCCAGTACTTC	CASSYSGETQYF
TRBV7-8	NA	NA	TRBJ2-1	TGTGCCAGCAGCTTAGCCGTGGGTCGTCTCCCGGGTGATGAGCAGTTCTTC	CASSLAVGRLPGDEQFF
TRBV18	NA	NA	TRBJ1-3	TGTGCCAGCTCCCCGACAGTGCTCTCTGGAAACACCATATATTTT	CASSPTVLSGNTIYF
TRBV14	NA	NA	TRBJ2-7	TGTGCCAGCAGCCCTCGACAGTACCTTAGGTACTTC	CASSPRQYLRYF
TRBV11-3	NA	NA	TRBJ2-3	TGTGCCAGCAGCCGAGACTGGCGAGATACGCAGTATTTT	CASSRDWRDTQYF
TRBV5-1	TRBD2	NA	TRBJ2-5	TGCGCCAGCAGCTCGACCCGCCTAGCGGGAGGGCGAGAGACCCAGTACTTC	CASSSTRLAGGRETQYF
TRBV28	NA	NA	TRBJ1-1	TGTGCCAGCAGTTTACGCAGGGGCGAGGGATACACTGAAGCTTTCTTT	CASSLRRGEGYTEAFF
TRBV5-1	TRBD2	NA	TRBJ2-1	TGCGCCAGCAGCTTGAACATAGCGGGATGGAACAATGAGCAGTTCTTC	CASSLNIAGWNNEQFF
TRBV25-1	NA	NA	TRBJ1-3	TGTGCCAGCAGTGAAGGTGGCGGATTCTCTGGAAACACCATATATTTT	CASSEGGGFSGNTIYF
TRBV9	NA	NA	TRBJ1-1	TGTGCCAGCAGGGGAGGGAACACTGAAGCTTTCTTT	CASRGGNTEAFF
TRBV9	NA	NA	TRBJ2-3	TGTGCCAGTAAGGTAGCGAATATCACAGATACGCAGTATTTT	CASKVANITDTQYF
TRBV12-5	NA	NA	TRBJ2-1	TGTGCTAGTGGTTTGACCCTGGACAGCAGCTCCTACAATGAGCAGTTCTTC	CASGLTLDSSSYNEQFF
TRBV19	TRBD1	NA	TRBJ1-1	TGTGCCAGTAGGCGGGGACAGATGAACACTGAAGCTTTCTTT	CASRRGQMNTEAFF
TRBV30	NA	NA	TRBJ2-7	TGTGCCTGGAGGCGGGACTCGAGCTCCTACGAGCAGTACTTC	CAWRRDSSSYEQYF
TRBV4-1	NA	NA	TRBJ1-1	TGCGCCAGCAGCCACTTAGGAAGGGGTGACACTGAAGCTTTCTTT	CASSHLGRGDTEAFF
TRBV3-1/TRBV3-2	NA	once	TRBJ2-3	TGTGCCAGCAGCCAAGACTCCGGACAGAATACGCAGTATTTT	CASSQDSGQNTQYF
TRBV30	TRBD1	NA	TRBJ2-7	TGTGCCTGGAGGCACCGACAGGGGAGAGAGCAGTACTTC	CAWRHRQGREQYF
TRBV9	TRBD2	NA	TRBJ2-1	TGTGCCAGCAGCCTCACTCTAGCGGGAGCGAGTAATGAGCAGTTCTTC	CASSLTLAGASNEQFF
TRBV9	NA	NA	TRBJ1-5	TGTGCCAGCAGCCCCCGAGCATTTAGCCAGCCCCAGCATTTT	CASSPRAFSQPQHF
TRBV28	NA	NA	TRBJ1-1	TGTGCCAGCAGCTCAGGATCAGGGGTGGGCACTGAAGCTTTCTTT	CASSSGSGVGTEAFF
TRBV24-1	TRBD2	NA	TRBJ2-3	TGTGCCACCAGTGATCGAGCGGGGGTGGCGGGACCCCAGGATACGCAGTATTTT	CATSDRAGVAGPQDTQYF
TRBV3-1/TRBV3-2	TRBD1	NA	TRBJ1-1	TGTGCCAGCAGCGCCGGGACAGGGCGGAACACTGAAGCTTTCTTT	CASSAGTGRNTEAFF
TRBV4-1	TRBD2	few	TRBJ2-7	TGCGCCAGCAGCCAAGAAGGACTAGCGGGAGGCTACGAGCAGTACTTC	CASSQEGLAGGYEQYF
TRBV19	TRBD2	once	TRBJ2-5	TGTGCCAGTACCGGGACTAGCGGGACAGAGACCCAGTACTTC	CASTGTSGTETQYF
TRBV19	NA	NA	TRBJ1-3	TGTGCCAGTCGGAAAGGGAGCTCTGGAAACACCATATATTTT	CASRKGSSGNTIYF
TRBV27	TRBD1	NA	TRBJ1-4	TGTGCCAGCAGTTTAGTGCAGGGGGCAAATGAAAAACTGTTTTTT	CASSLVQGANEKLFF
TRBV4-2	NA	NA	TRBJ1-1	TGTGCCAGCAGCCAAGTCCAAACCCTAAGCAGGGGAGCTTTCTTT	CASSQVQTLSRGAFF
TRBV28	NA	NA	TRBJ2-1	TGTGCCCGCACCCAGGAGGAGTACAATGAGCAGTTCTTC	CARTQEEYNEQFF
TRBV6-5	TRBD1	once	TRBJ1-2	TGTGCCAGCAGTTGGACAGGGACCGGCTACACCTTC	CASSWTGTGYTF
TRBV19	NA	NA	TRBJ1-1	TGTGCCAGTAACCGATGGGGGGGAAACACTGAAGCTTTCTTT	CASNRWGGNTEAFF
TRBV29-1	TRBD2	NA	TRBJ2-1	TGCAGCGTTCACTCTGGGAGGGGCCATGAGCAGTTCTTC	CSVHSGRGHEQFF
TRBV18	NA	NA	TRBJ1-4	TGTGCCAGCTCACGAGGGACAAATGAAAAACTGTTTTTT	CASSRGTNEKLFF
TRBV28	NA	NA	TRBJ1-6	TGTGCCAGCAGTCCGCCGGGCAGGGGAAATTCACCCCTCCACTTT	CASSPPGRGNSPLHF
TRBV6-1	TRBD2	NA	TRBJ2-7	TGTGCCAGCAGTGAAGCGGGACTAGCGGGAGGAGCGACGGGGGAGCAGTACTTC	CASSEAGLAGGATGEQYF
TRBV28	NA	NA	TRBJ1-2	TGTGCCAGCAGCCCAGGCCTGCCGGGCTACACCTTC	CASSPGLPGYTF
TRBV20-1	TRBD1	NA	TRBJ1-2	TGCAGTGCTAGTTCGACAGGGGCAAAGGGCTACACCTTC	CSASSTGAKGYTF
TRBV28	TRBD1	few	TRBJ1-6	TGTGCCAGCAGTGGGCCTAGGACAGGGAATAATTCACCCCTCCACTTT	CASSGPRTGNNSPLHF